This TCR beta chain was sequenced during a study of T cell repertoires in cytomegalovirus infection. Turning to the study itself: TCR beta signatures that were public indicated CMV infection and matching HLA type. Notes on the study in general: There were carriers of CMV plus the relevant HLA, and cumulative public TCR beta family frequency identified them. Across the ex vivo response, the dominant clonotypes were HLA-C-restricted CMV-specific TCR beta clonotypes.

The V gene end was trimmed by 6 bases and the J gene end by 5 bases; junction bases not matched to a gene: 12. Germline CDR1 and CDR2: SGHTA and FQGTGA. The CDR3 runs to 16 residues. TCRdb itself ran the reads through MiXCR, one entry per CDR3 protein. The sample contains more than 250,000 distinct CDR3 sequences, roughly an eighth of which appear only once. This clonotype was seen at least ten times. The target antigen is unknown. This sequence joins TRBV7-3 and TRBJ2-5, with 10 bases matching TRBD2. The sequenced sample was PBMCs. The TCR sequence derives from a human donor in good health (CMV status not recorded). Some clones in this sample may be carry-over from other donors' samples. CDR3 coding DNA: TGTGCCAGCAGTCTCCGTCCAGCGGGAGGGTTGGAGACCCAGTACTTC. This codes for CASSLRPAGGLETQYF.